Sequencing of this TCR beta chain was carried out in a study of cytomegalovirus exposure and HLA in healthy donors. Primers for the PCR totalled 60 Vbeta and 13 Jbeta. Some clones are missing from TCRdb's copy, which holds only in-frame ones; the method was immunoSEQ multiplex PCR. The sample lists 150,000 to 200,000 clones, over 75% occurring once. Germline V gene sequence: CDR1 LNHDA, CDR2 SQIVND (reference sequence). The CDR3 covers 15 residues. V was clipped by 5 bases and J by 0 bases, with 13 bases between them. This receptor was identified in a female donor in good health and CMV-seronegative. V usage is TRBV19 and J usage is TRBJ2-5; D possibly corresponds to TRBD1 (6 bases). Sequenced: PBMCs. For the CDR3, the DNA is TGTGCCAGTAGTTTCTACCGGGACAACCAAGAGACCCAGTACTTC. This translates into CASSFYRDNQETQYF.